This TCR beta chain is from a study of T cells after yellow fever vaccination. The overall study: Preparation of fractions with low cell numbers was performed using SMART-Seq v4 Ultra Low Input. Study-wide results and limits: Although the secondary response was weaker, it peaked faster, at day 5 versus 15. Clonotypes found in both CD4 and CD8 compartments made up a small share.

5'RACE template switching added a universal primer site and UMIs to TCR cDNA. TCRdb passed the 5' RACE reads through MiXCR, listing each CDR3 protein once. The sample gives about 320,000 distinct CDR3 sequences, 3.5% to 4.5% of which show up once; approximately 20% is in the top ten. This clonotype has more than one count but fewer than ten. Its target is not known. This specimen was PBMCs, taken 15 days after the yellow fever booster vaccination. The receptor comes from a man between 18 and 35 years old who received the YFV17D yellow fever vaccine.

The CDR3 nucleotides are TGTGCCAGCTCACCCGTGGCCCCGACAGCTGAAGCTTTCTTT. Translating it yields CASSPVAPTAEAFF. The V call is TRBV18, the J call TRBJ1-1, with a tentative D call TRBD1 (5 bases). CDR3 length equals 14 residues. The ends were cut back, 3 bases at V and 6 bases at J, with 14 bases in the middle. From germline, CDR1 is KGHSH and CDR2 LQKENI.